These 25 T cell receptor beta chains came from one sample sequenced in a study of shared clonotypes between healthy human individuals. Sequencing was performed with immunoSEQ multiplex PCR; in TCRdb, only in-frame clones are kept and a portion is missing. In the table there are about 800,000 clones, 90% to 97% of which are singletons. CD8 cells regarded as naive lacked CD45RO, were positively chosen for CCR7, and omitted terminally differentiated effector memory CD45RA+ cells. The specimen sequenced was naive CD8+ T cells sorted from blood. All receptors derive from a man aged 25-45 years in good health.

The chain uses TRBV7-9 and TRBJ1-1, with 8 nucleotides matching TRBD1. The germline gives CDR1 SEHNR, CDR2 FQNEAQ (reference sequence). CDR3 size: 14 residues. The V and J ends lost 5 bases and 2 bases, in that order; junction bases with no gene match: 4. This CDR3 is CASSKGQANTEAFF. Written as DNA, the CDR3 is TGTGCCAGCAGCAAGGGACAGGCCAACACTGAAGCTTTCTTT.

The chain carries TRBV27 and TRBJ2-7, with 11 bases fitting TRBD1. The CDR3 loop spans 17 amino acids. CDR1 and CDR2 (germline): MNHEY, SMNVEV (reference sequence). Unmatched junction bases numbered 11, after V lost 3 bases and J lost 4 bases. The CDR3 is CASSFIPVRDRGYEQYF. The CDR3 DNA is TGTGCCAGCAGTTTTATTCCCGTCCGGGACAGGGGGTACGAGCAGTACTTC.

V is TRBV7-9 and J is TRBJ2-5, with D uncertain. CDR1 is SEHNR, CDR2 FQNEAQ, per germline (reference sequence). The CDR3 is 15 residues long. The ends were cut back, 1 base at V and 0 bases at J, with 9 bases in the middle. Written as DNA, the CDR3 is TGTGCCAGCAGCTTAGTAACCTCCTACCAAGAGACCCAGTACTTC. Its translation is CASSLVTSYQETQYF.

This sequence joins TRBV10-3 and TRBJ2-1; 7 nucleotides line up with TRBD2. The germline V gene has CDR1 ENHRY and CDR2 SYGVKD. CDR3 size: 13 residues. Trimming cost V 4 bases and J 9 bases; bases outside gene matches: 6. The CDR3, as DNA: TGTGCCATCAGTGGGGCGGGAGTAGTTGAGCAGTTCTTC. As protein: CAISGAGVVEQFF.

The CDR3 protein is CASSPSGGSTGELFF. The CDR3 DNA sequence: TGTGCCAGCTCACCATCGGGGGGCAGCACCGGGGAGCTGTTTTTT. The genes are TRBV18 and TRBJ2-2; D perhaps matches TRBD2 (7 bases). The length of the CDR3 is 15 residues. V shed 2 bases and J shed 4 bases, with 11 bases lying between them. Looked up from germline, CDR1 is KGHSH and CDR2 is LQKENI.

This rearrangement joins TRBV5-1 to TRBJ2-7; 8 bases match TRBD1. The trim removed 2 bases at V and 4 bases at J, leaving 2 bases unmatched. Germline V gene sequence: CDR1 SGHRS, CDR2 YFSETQ. This CDR3 is built from 13 residues. CDR3 sequence: CASSFRTGYEQYF. The CDR3, as DNA: TGCGCCAGCAGCTTCCGGACAGGGTACGAGCAGTACTTC.

J is TRBJ1-1 and V is TRBV11-2; D is unresolved. CDR1 is SGHAT and CDR2 is FQNNGV in the germline V gene. This CDR3 region has 13 residues. V lost 4 bases and J 4 bases, leaving 10 bases between the germline ends. This CDR3 reads CASSYARGTEAFF. The CDR3 DNA follows: TGTGCCAGCAGCTACGCCCGGGGCACTGAAGCTTTCTTT.

This chain joins TRBV11-2 and TRBJ2-3; 8 positions match TRBD1. The CDR3 has 17 amino acids. Germline values: CDR1 SGHAT, CDR2 FQNNGV. The V segment lost 4 bases and the J segment 0 bases; nucleotides outside the gene matches: 9. CDR3 coding DNA: TGTGCCAGCAGCTCCGAAGACAGGGGTAGAAGCACAGATACGCAGTATTTT. Translation: CASSSEDRGRSTDTQYF.

The chain joins TRBV29-1 to TRBJ1-2; 9 bases are shared with TRBD1. The CDR3 extends over 15 amino acids. CDR1 and CDR2 (germline): SQVTM, ANQGSEA. CDR3 bases: TGCATCAACCTCGGCGGACAGGGGATATTCTATGGCTACACCTTC. As protein: CINLGGQGIFYGYTF.

The chain has TRBV7-9 and TRBJ2-7; 7 bases fit TRBD1. Germline V gives CDR1 SEHNR, CDR2 FQNEAQ (reference sequence). The V gene end was trimmed by 3 bases and the J gene end by 3 bases; junction bases not matched to a gene: 11. CDR3 length: 16 residues. CDR3 DNA sequence: TGTGCCAGCAGCTTTGCGACAGGGAGTATTGACTACGAGCAGTACTTC. Protein product: CASSFATGSIDYEQYF.

The chain uses TRBV27 and TRBJ2-1; D is ambiguous. V lost 4 bases to trimming and J lost 5 bases, with 12 bases between them. The CDR3 consists of 14 residues. The V gene's germline CDR1 is MNHEY and CDR2 SMNVEV (reference sequence). The DNA of the CDR3 is TGTGCCAGCAGTTGGGATCAACCGGACAATGAGCAGTTCTTC. This translates into CASSWDQPDNEQFF.

The chain has TRBV27 and TRBJ2-7; a possible D gene is TRBD1 (6 bases). Between the trimmed V and J ends, which lost 5 bases and 4 bases, there was a span of 15 bases. Germline lookup yields CDR1 MNHEY and CDR2 SMNVEV (reference sequence). The CDR3 contains 14 residues. Here the CDR3 reads CASSGTGLRYEQYF. CDR3 bases: TGTGCCAGCAGTGGCACAGGGTTGCGGTACGAGCAGTACTTC.

The J gene is TRBJ2-5, the V gene TRBV29-1, with TRBD2 matching 9 bases. This CDR3 region has 23 residues. Unmatched junction bases numbered 32, after V lost 3 bases and J lost 3 bases. Germline V gene lookup returns CDR1 SQVTM and CDR2 ANQGSEA. CDR3: CSVESYGFTGFRTSDGREETQYF. The CDR3, as DNA: TGCAGCGTTGAGAGTTACGGGTTTACAGGGTTTAGGACTAGCGATGGCCGGGAAGAGACCCAGTACTTC.

V and J are TRBV11-2 and TRBJ1-2, with 8 bases identical to TRBD1. V lost 4 bases and J lost 2; bases outside the gene matches: 9. The CDR3 is 16 residues long. Germline V gives CDR1 SGHAT, CDR2 FQNNGV. The CDR3: CASSSPTGTGNYGYTF. CDR3 bases: TGTGCCAGCAGCTCCCCGACGGGGACAGGAAACTATGGCTACACCTTC. The full variable domain, rest sourced from reference TRBV11-2 and TRBJ1-2, is EAGVAQSPRYKIIEKRQSVAFWCNPISGHATLYWYQQILGQGPKLLIQFQNNGVVDDSQLPKDRFSAERLKGVDSTLKIQPAKLEDSAVYLCASSSPTGTGNYGYTFGSGTRLTVV.

The J gene is TRBJ1-2, the V gene TRBV11-1; 7 bases are shared with TRBD1. V lost 4 bases and J lost 4; bases outside the gene matches: 3. The CDR3 sequence is 13 residues long. The germline V gene encodes CDR1 SGHAT and CDR2 FQDESV (reference sequence). The CDR3 sequence: CASSSGTAYGYTF. CDR3 DNA sequence: TGTGCCAGCAGCTCCGGGACAGCCTATGGCTACACCTTC.

This chain links TRBV16 with TRBJ2-3; D gene uncertain. The CDR3 extends over 13 amino acids. In germline, CDR1 is KGHSY, CDR2 FQNENV. V was trimmed by 2 bases and J by 2 bases, leaving 5 bases between them. The CDR3: CASSQGYTDTQYF. Written as DNA, the CDR3 is TGTGCCAGCAGCCAAGGTTACACAGATACGCAGTATTTT. The entire variable domain, with the rest obtained from reference TRBV16 and TRBJ2-3, is as follows: GEEVAQTPKHLVRGEGQKAKLYCAPIKGHSYVFWYQQVLKNEFKFLISFQNENVFDETGMPKERFSAKCLPNSPCSLEIQATKLEDSAVYFCASSQGYTDTQYFGPGTRLTVL.

This clone was found once. The chain is built from TRBV6-6 and TRBJ1-2; maybe TRBD1 (6 bases). V was clipped by 7 bases and J by 7 bases, with 16 bases between them. The CDR3 has 13 residues. Looked up from germline, CDR1 is MNHNY and CDR2 is SVGAGI (reference sequence). CDR3 protein: CASTQGGLAGYTF. CDR3 DNA: TGTGCCAGCACCCAAGGGGGATTGGCTGGCTACACCTTC.

CDR3 nucleotides: TGTGCCAGCATCCCGACAGGGGCCTCCTACGAGCAGTACTTC. Translation: CASIPTGASYEQYF. The chain is built from TRBV28 and TRBJ2-7; 8 positions match TRBD1. This CDR3 contains 14 residues. Unmatched junction bases numbered 5, after V lost 7 bases and J lost 0 bases. Germline-derived CDR1 and CDR2 are MDHEN and SYDVKM.

The chain couples TRBV11-2 to TRBJ2-7; D remains unclear. Germline V gene lookup returns CDR1 SGHAT and CDR2 FQNNGV. CDR3 length: 13 amino acids. Trimming left V 0 bases short and J 2 bases short, with 5 bases between. The CDR3 spells CASSLEQPYEQYF. The DNA of the CDR3 is TGTGCCAGCAGCTTAGAACAGCCCTACGAGCAGTACTTC.

The chain combines TRBV27 with TRBJ2-5, with a possible D match to TRBD2 (5 bases). CDR1 and CDR2 from the germline V gene are MNHEY and SMNVEV (reference sequence). CDR3 size: 14 residues. The V and J ends lost 5 bases and 5 bases respectively, with 15 bases between them. CDR3 residues: CASSPVGVVETQYF. CDR3 DNA sequence: TGTGCCAGCAGTCCGGTCGGGGTGGTGGAGACCCAGTACTTC.

Comments on this clone: Other DNA sequences in this specimen translate into the identical CDR3. The CDR3 DNA reads as TGTGCCTGGAGTCCCTTGAACACCGGGGAGCTGTTTTTT. It codes for CAWSPLNTGELFF. The chain carries TRBV30 and TRBJ2-2; no reliable D call. The CDR3 is 13 amino acids. V gave up 2 bases and J gave up 1 base, with 5 bases separating them. Germline loops: CDR1 GTSNPN, CDR2 SVGIG (reference sequence).

This sequence joins TRBV25-1 and TRBJ2-1, with 8 bases lining up with TRBD1. Germline V gives CDR1 MGHDK, CDR2 SYGVNS. J gave up 0 bases and V 3 bases, and 10 bases lay outside the gene matches. CDR3 size: 18 residues. CDR3 protein: CASSDYPRTGSSYNEQFF. The DNA for the CDR3 is TGTGCCAGCAGTGACTACCCACGGACAGGGAGCTCCTACAATGAGCAGTTCTTC.

This clone was seen just once. This chain links TRBV7-8 with TRBJ2-7, with unresolved D. Germline loops: CDR1 SGHVS, CDR2 FQNEAQ. V was pared by 2 bases and J by 6 bases, with 11 bases between. The CDR3 is 13 residues long. The CDR3 reads CASSLRASREQYF. The CDR3 DNA follows: TGTGCCAGCAGCTTAAGGGCTAGTCGCGAGCAGTACTTC.

In this sample, this clone turned up once. V gene TRBV7-9 combines with J gene TRBJ2-7; 8 bases align to TRBD2. V dropped 1 base and J dropped 4; count of bases not matched to a gene: 9. The germline CDR1 and CDR2 sequences are SEHNR and FQNEAQ (reference sequence). The CDR3 is made up of 16 amino acids. CDR3 nucleotides: TGTGCCAGCAGCTTAGTCGTCGGGAGGGCAACATACGAGCAGTACTTC. As protein: CASSLVVGRATYEQYF. Looking up the rest from reference TRBV7-9 and TRBJ2-7 gives the full variable domain: DTGVSQNPRHKITKRGQNVTFRCDPISEHNRLYWYRQTLGQGPEFLTYFQNEAQLEKSRLLSDRFSAERPKGSFSTLEIQRTEQGDSAMYLCASSLVVGRATYEQYFGPGTRLTVT.

The chain has TRBV14 and TRBJ1-2; D call uncertain. The CDR3 runs to 13 residues. Trimming took 0 bases from V and 4 from J, leaving 6 bases between them. CDR1 is SGHDN and CDR2 is FVKESK in the germline V gene. CDR3: CASSQENFYGYTF. The CDR3 DNA reads TGTGCCAGCAGCCAAGAAAATTTCTATGGCTACACCTTC.